Following are 21 T cell receptor beta chains from one sample sequenced in a study of control samples from healthy donors and cancer patients. The method was immunoSEQ multiplex PCR; TCRdb's version includes in-frame clones alone and lacks a portion of them. The sample shows about 180,000 clones, around 90% of them seen only once. Material for sequencing was blood. The receptors originated from a woman between 50 and 59 years old in good health.

The chain couples TRBV20-1 to TRBJ2-2; 7 bases agree with TRBD2. Per the germline V gene, CDR1 is DFQATT and CDR2 is SNEGSKA (reference sequence). CDR3 length: 17 amino acids. Unmatched junction bases numbered 18, after V lost 3 bases and J lost 8 bases. DNA for the CDR3: TGCAGTGCTAGTCGATACGGGAGGCCCCTTGAAAGGGGGGAGCTGTTTTTT. Residues: CSASRYGRPLERGELFF.

This rearrangement joins TRBV5-6 to TRBJ1-2; D is perhaps TRBD1 (5 bases). Trimming stripped 1 base from V and 4 bases from J, with 11 bases between. The CDR3 totals 14 residues. The germline gives CDR1 SGHDT, CDR2 YYEEEE. CDR3 nucleotides: TGTGCCAGCAGCTTGCCCGGGGACTCCTATGGCTACACCTTC. Translation gives CASSLPGDSYGYTF.

This clone appeared once. The chain has TRBV29-1 and TRBJ2-7, with D perhaps matching TRBD1 (6 bases). Trimming removed 6 bases at V and 2 bases at J, with 20 bases between. CDR3 length equals 15 residues. Germline-derived CDR1 and CDR2 are SQVTM and ANQGSEA. CDR3 DNA sequence: TGCAGCGTGGAGACCCGGGACACAATTACCTACGAGCAGTACTTC. Its translation is CSVETRDTITYEQYF.

Comments on this clone: Other DNA sequences in the same sample also yield this CDR3. The rearrangement uses TRBV15 and TRBJ1-3; 8 nucleotides match TRBD1. Germline V gene data show CDR1 as LNHNV and CDR2 as YYDKDF (reference sequence). The CDR3 is 15 residues long. Germline trimming cut 0 bases from V and 4 bases from J; bases unmatched to any gene: 2. The CDR3 loop is CATSRDRGLGNTIYF. The DNA of the CDR3 is TGTGCCACCAGCAGAGACAGGGGGCTCGGAAACACCATATATTTT. The variable domain in full, completed from reference TRBV15 and TRBJ1-3, reads DAMVIQNPRYQVTQFGKPVTLSCSQTLNHNVMYWYQQKSSQAPKLLFHYYDKDFNNEADTPDNFQSRRPNTSFCFLDIRSPGLGDTAMYLCATSRDRGLGNTIYFGEGSWLTVV.

This rearrangement joins TRBV7-9 to TRBJ2-6; D is perhaps TRBD1 (5 bases). The V gene lost 8 bases and the J gene lost 2 bases, with 13 bases spanning the gap. The CDR3 covers 15 residues. Germline CDR1 reads SEHNR; CDR2 reads FQNEAQ (reference sequence). The CDR3 sequence: CASLQEGAGANVLTF. CDR3 nucleotides: TGTGCCAGCCTGCAGGAAGGGGCTGGGGCCAACGTCCTGACTTTC.

The chain employs TRBV15 and TRBJ1-4; D uncertain. This CDR3 is built from 15 residues. CDR1 LNHNV and CDR2 YYDKDF come from the germline V gene (reference sequence). The V end was cut by 0 bases, the J end by 0 bases, with 5 bases between. DNA of the CDR3: TGTGCCACCAGCAGAGAGTATGCAACTAATGAAAAACTGTTTTTT. It codes for CATSREYATNEKLFF.

V is TRBV5-6 and J is TRBJ2-7; a possible D gene is TRBD2 (5 bases). The V gene lost 1 base and the J gene lost 6 bases, with 17 bases spanning the gap. The CDR3 contains 15 residues. CDR1 SGHDT and CDR2 YYEEEE come from the germline V gene. The CDR3 here is CASSLIPGIDGEQYF. The CDR3 DNA follows: TGTGCCAGCAGCTTGATCCCGGGGATCGACGGCGAGCAGTACTTC. Filled out from reference TRBV5-6 and TRBJ2-7, the complete variable domain reads DAGVTQSPTHLIKTRGQQVTLRCSPKSGHDTVSWYQQALGQGPQFIFQYYEEEERQRGNFPDRFSGHQFPNYSSELNVNALLLGDSALYLCASSLIPGIDGEQYFGPGTRLTVT.

The rearrangement links TRBV19 to TRBJ2-7; D unclear. From germline, CDR1 is LNHDA and CDR2 SQIVND (reference sequence). The V end was cut by 3 bases, the J end by 2 bases, with 8 bases between. The CDR3 is made up of 13 amino acids. The CDR3 region is CASSISVTYEQYF. As DNA, the CDR3 is TGTGCCAGTAGTATCAGCGTTACCTACGAGCAGTACTTC.

To note about this clone: This same CDR3 is encoded by further DNA sequences in the sample. The chain joins TRBV28 to TRBJ1-5; the D is unclear. The germline V gene encodes CDR1 MDHEN and CDR2 SYDVKM. V was cut by 1 base and J by 7 bases, with 5 bases left in between. The CDR3 has 12 residues. The CDR3 protein is CASSLYGQPQHF. The CDR3, as DNA: TGTGCCAGCAGTTTATATGGGCAGCCCCAGCATTTT.

This clone was counted once. The chain links TRBV30 to TRBJ1-3; a weak D match, TRBD1 (5 bases). The V end was cut by 0 bases, the J end by 0 bases, with 18 bases between. CDR3 size: 18 residues. Per the germline V gene, CDR1 is GTSNPN and CDR2 is SVGIG (reference sequence). The CDR3 bases are TGTGCCTGGAGTGTACCCCCCGGGGGATACCCCTCTGGAAACACCATATATTTT. It codes for CAWSVPPGGYPSGNTIYF.

The genes are TRBV7-9 and TRBJ2-1, with D possibly matching TRBD1 (5 bases). Between the trimmed V and J ends, which lost 2 bases and 1 base, there was a span of 12 bases. Germline V lookup: CDR1 SEHNR, CDR2 FQNEAQ (reference sequence). This CDR3 is built from 16 residues. The chain's CDR3 is CASSLRAGWSYNEQFF. Written as DNA, the CDR3 is TGTGCCAGCAGCTTAAGGGCAGGGTGGTCCTACAATGAGCAGTTCTTC.

V and J are TRBV2 and TRBJ1-2; a possible D gene is TRBD1 (6 bases). Trimming shortened V by 4 bases and J by 2 bases, and 11 bases separated the two germline ends. The CDR3 is made up of 14 amino acids. Looked up from germline, CDR1 is SNHLY and CDR2 is FYNNEI. The CDR3 reads CASSVGGQNYGYTF. The CDR3 DNA reads as TGTGCCAGCAGTGTAGGAGGACAGAACTATGGCTACACCTTC.

The chain has TRBV4-3 and TRBJ2-3; 7 nucleotides agree with TRBD1. Germline loops: CDR1 LGHNA, CDR2 YSLEER. J gave up 1 base and V 3 bases, and 1 base lay outside the gene matches. The CDR3 length is 14 residues. For the CDR3, the DNA is TGCGCCAGCAGCCAGGGGACAGGCACAGATACGCAGTATTTT. It translates to CASSQGTGTDTQYF.

This clone came up once. Here the CDR3 reads CASSRQPMGETQYF. For the CDR3, the DNA is TGTGCCAGCAGTCGGCAGCCTATGGGAGAGACCCAGTACTTC. This chain joins TRBV2 and TRBJ2-5; D unclear. The germline V and J ends were trimmed by 5 bases and 4 bases, with 14 bases remaining between them. The CDR3 totals 14 residues. Germline CDR1 SNHLY, CDR2 FYNNEI.

The gene calls are TRBV6-2 or TRBV6-3 and TRBJ2-7; 7 bases map to TRBD2. The CDR3 sequence is 12 residues long. Germline values: CDR1 MNHEY, CDR2 SVGEGT. J gave up 6 bases and V 3 bases, and 2 bases lay outside the gene matches. The CDR3 sequence is CASSYGGVEQYF. CDR3 sequence (DNA): TGTGCCAGCAGTTATGGGGGGGTCGAGCAGTACTTC.

The chain couples TRBV19 to TRBJ2-7, with D possibly TRBD1 on 5 matching bases. V gave up 10 bases and J gave up 6 bases, with 16 bases separating them. Germline CDR1 LNHDA, CDR2 SQIVND (reference sequence). This CDR3 contains 12 residues. CDR3 bases: TGTGCCACCGGTAATCAGGGCGCCGAGCAGTACTTC. Amino acids: CATGNQGAEQYF.

The rearrangement links TRBV10-3 to TRBJ1-1; D remains ambiguous. Germline assignment: CDR1 ENHRY and CDR2 SYGVKD. V gave up 3 bases and J gave up 6 bases, with 5 bases separating them. CDR3 length: 11 residues. CDR3 coding DNA: TGTGCCATCAGTGACACCGCTGAAGCTTTCTTT. It yields the protein CAISDTAEAFF.

This sequence joins TRBV5-1 and TRBJ1-1, with a possible D match to TRBD1 (5 bases). The V gene lost 4 bases and the J gene lost 1 base, with 8 bases spanning the gap. The CDR3 extends over 13 amino acids. Per the germline V gene, CDR1 is SGHRS and CDR2 is YFSETQ. The CDR3 bases are TGCGCCAGCAGCGACGGGGGGAACACTGAAGCTTTCTTT. It codes for CASSDGGNTEAFF.

Here the CDR3 DNA reads TGTGCCAGCAGTTATCGCACGAGAGGGCCGTTCTTC. Amino acids: CASSYRTRGPFF. The V call is TRBV6-2 or TRBV6-3, the J call TRBJ2-1; D may be TRBD2 (5 bases). V lost 3 bases, J lost 15 bases, and 15 bases lay in between. Germline V gene data show CDR1 as MNHEY and CDR2 as SVGEGT. The CDR3 loop spans 12 amino acids.

In this sample, this clone turned up many times. V and J are TRBV6-6 and TRBJ1-5; tentative D call: TRBD1 (6 bases). Germline values: CDR1 MNHNY, CDR2 SVGAGI (reference sequence). The V gene lost 6 bases and the J gene lost 6 bases, with 15 bases spanning the gap. The CDR3 runs to 14 residues. CDR3 amino acids: CASSPTGGGQPQHF. CDR3 nucleotides: TGTGCCAGCAGCCCGACAGGAGGGGGTCAGCCCCAGCATTTT.

Only a few counts were recorded for this clone. This chain uses TRBV18 with TRBJ2-7; the D gene could be TRBD1 or TRBD2 (6 bases each). V shed 6 bases and J shed 2 bases, with 20 bases lying between them. This CDR3 spans 16 amino acids. Germline loops: CDR1 KGHSH, CDR2 LQKENI. In DNA, the CDR3 is TGTGCCAGCTCCCCAACCGGGGGCCTGGGGACCTACGAGCAGTACTTC. Translating it yields CASSPTGGLGTYEQYF.